The next 20 T cell receptor beta chains were all read from a single sample in a study of T-cell memory formation after mild COVID-19. TCRdb independently ran MiXCR on the 5' RACE reads; one entry per CDR3 protein. The sample holds 300,000 or so distinct CDR3 sequences; 15% to 20% are singletons and the top ten take around 23%. The sequencing input was PBMCs or a T cell subset sorted from them (not recorded which). All receptors come from a man younger than 35 who had mild COVID-19 (a few samples of this study predate the infection). Cell type and time point are not known.

This clonotype was observed a handful of times. The rearrangement uses TRBV29-1 and TRBJ2-3; D unresolved. The germline CDR1 and CDR2 sequences are SQVTM and ANQGSEA. The CDR3 contains 14 residues. Trimming shortened V by 6 bases and J by 0 bases, and 13 bases separated the two germline ends. CDR3: CSVVQIPSTDTQYF. The CDR3, as DNA: TGCAGCGTAGTACAGATACCCAGCACAGATACGCAGTATTTT.

This clonotype was picked up a small number of times. The rearrangement uses TRBV18 and TRBJ2-3, with TRBD1 matching over 7 bases. This CDR3 has 17 residues. CDR1 and CDR2 (germline): KGHSH, LQKENI. With V trimmed by 2 bases and J by 3 bases, 11 bases remained unmatched. The CDR3 coding sequence is TGTGCCAGCTCACCAGTTAGATCCGGGACAGCGACAGATACGCAGTATTTT. As protein: CASSPVRSGTATDTQYF.

This chain links TRBV10-3 with TRBJ2-7, with 8 bases that match TRBD1. Germline trimming cut 1 base from V and 3 bases from J; bases unmatched to any gene: 2. The germline gives CDR1 ENHRY, CDR2 SYGVKD. The CDR3 has 14 amino acids. CDR3 loop: CAISEYTGGYEQYF. The CDR3 DNA sequence: TGTGCCATCAGTGAGTACACAGGGGGCTACGAGCAGTACTTC.

The V call is TRBV5-5, the J call TRBJ1-1; TRBD1 matches 8 bases. V was clipped by 3 bases and J by 0 bases; unmatched bases: 1. The CDR3 loop spans 14 amino acids. Germline V gene data show CDR1 as SGHKS and CDR2 as YYEKEE (reference sequence). CDR3 in DNA: TGTGCCAGCAGCTGGACAGGGTTGAACACTGAAGCTTTCTTT. This codes for CASSWTGLNTEAFF. The full variable domain, rest sourced from reference TRBV5-5 and TRBJ1-1, is DAGVTQSPTHLIKTRGQQVTLRCSPISGHKSVSWYQQVLGQGPQFIFQYYEKEERGRGNFPDRFSARQFPNYSSELNVNALLLGDSALYLCASSWTGLNTEAFFGQGTRLTVV.

The chain carries TRBV11-3 and TRBJ2-2; D gene uncertain. V gave up 5 bases and J gave up 1 base, with 14 bases separating them. The CDR3 is 16 residues long. Germline V CDR1 and CDR2: SGHNT, YENEEA. The CDR3 region is CASSPRNSLNTGELFF. CDR3 in DNA: TGTGCCAGCAGCCCCCGGAACTCCCTGAACACCGGGGAGCTGTTTTTT. The complete variable domain, with remaining parts taken from reference TRBV11-3 and TRBJ2-2, reads EAGVVQSPRYKIIEKKQPVAFWCNPISGHNTLYWYLQNLGQGPELLIRYENEEAVDDSQLPKDRFSAERLKGVDSTLKIQPAELGDSAVYLCASSPRNSLNTGELFFGEGSRLTVL.

V is TRBV18 and J is TRBJ2-2, with 9 positions matching TRBD2. The V gene's germline CDR1 is KGHSH and CDR2 LQKENI. This CDR3 is built from 15 residues. V dropped 3 bases and J dropped 4; count of bases not matched to a gene: 3. The CDR3: CASSPASGVTGELFF. CDR3 in DNA: TGTGCCAGCTCACCGGCTAGCGGGGTCACCGGGGAGCTGTTTTTT.

The chain links TRBV7-9 to TRBJ2-7, with D perhaps matching TRBD1 or TRBD2 (5 bases each). Germline assignment: CDR1 SEHNR and CDR2 FQNEAQ (reference sequence). The CDR3 length is 14 residues. Deletions cut 1 base from V and 3 bases from J, with 10 bases between. DNA of the CDR3: TGTGCCAGCAGCTTAGGGGGACGATTCTACGAGCAGTACTTC. This sequence encodes CASSLGGRFYEQYF.

This clonotype was observed a few times. The chain couples TRBV5-1 to TRBJ1-1; D uncertain. Trimming pared 0 bases from V and 3 bases from J, leaving 6 bases between. Germline CDR1 and CDR2: SGHRS and YFSETQ. The CDR3 is made up of 13 amino acids. CDR3 DNA sequence: TGCGCCAGCAGCTTGGACTGGGACACTGAAGCTTTCTTT. Protein product: CASSLDWDTEAFF.

This rearrangement joins TRBV14 to TRBJ2-1; tentatively, D is TRBD1 or TRBD2 (5 bases each). This CDR3 spans 11 amino acids. Germline values: CDR1 SGHDN, CDR2 FVKESK. V shed 1 base and J shed 11 bases, with 6 bases lying between them. DNA for the CDR3: TGTGCCAGCAGCCAAGGGGGGAAGCAGTTCTTC. Translating gives CASSQGGKQFF.

This clonotype has ten or more counts. The chain recombines TRBV7-2 with TRBJ2-5; unclear D gene. V was cut by 0 bases and J by 3 bases, with 8 bases left in between. This CDR3 spans 14 amino acids. Germline CDR1 is SGHTA and CDR2 is FQGNSA. The chain's CDR3 is CASSLASIKETQYF. Written as DNA, the CDR3 is TGTGCCAGCAGCTTAGCTTCTATCAAAGAGACCCAGTACTTC.

This chain uses TRBV4-3 with TRBJ2-1, with 8 positions matching TRBD1. From germline, CDR1 is LGHNA and CDR2 YSLEER. V lost 4 bases to trimming and J lost 4 bases; unmatched junction nucleotides: 12. The CDR3 contains 17 residues. CDR3: CASSPGPQGAPYNEQFF. Here the CDR3 DNA reads TGCGCCAGCAGCCCAGGACCCCAGGGGGCGCCTTACAATGAGCAGTTCTTC.

This clonotype was seen ten or more times. The V and J genes are TRBV15 and TRBJ2-5; 12 nucleotides align to TRBD1. The V gene end was trimmed by 5 bases and the J gene end by 4 bases; junction bases not matched to a gene: 5. The germline V gene has CDR1 LNHNV and CDR2 YYDKDF (reference sequence). CDR3 length: 15 residues. The chain's CDR3 is CATSVRDRGRETQYF. The CDR3, as DNA: TGTGCCACCAGCGTAAGGGACAGGGGGCGAGAGACCCAGTACTTC. The full variable domain, with the rest looked up from reference TRBV15 and TRBJ2-5, is DAMVIQNPRYQVTQFGKPVTLSCSQTLNHNVMYWYQQKSSQAPKLLFHYYDKDFNNEADTPDNFQSRRPNTSFCFLDIRSPGLGDTAMYLCATSVRDRGRETQYFGPGTRLLVL.

This clonotype occurred a few times. This chain uses TRBV3-1 with TRBJ2-5; D uncertain. Germline V gene lookup returns CDR1 LGHDT and CDR2 YNNKEL (reference sequence). Trimming removed 5 bases at V and 4 bases at J, with 14 bases between. The CDR3 length is 14 residues. The CDR3 DNA sequence: TGTGCCAGCAGCAATCTCGCTGGTGGAGAGACCCAGTACTTC. Translated, it gives CASSNLAGGETQYF.

Many counts were recorded for this clonotype. The chain is built from TRBV9 and TRBJ1-2; D is uncertain. This CDR3 has 12 residues. Per the germline V gene, CDR1 is SGDLS and CDR2 is YYNGEE. V lost 4 bases, J lost 2 bases, and 6 bases lay in between. The CDR3, as DNA: TGTGCCAGCAGCCCCATGAACTATGGCTACACCTTC. Its translation is CASSPMNYGYTF.

This clonotype occurred a few times. V is TRBV9 and J is TRBJ1-2; possible D gene TRBD1, 6 bases. Deletions cut 3 bases from V and 4 bases from J, with 13 bases between. This CDR3 comprises 14 residues. Germline V lookup: CDR1 SGDLS, CDR2 YYNGEE. The CDR3 is CASSGGADFYGYTF. CDR3 bases: TGTGCCAGCAGCGGGGGGGCAGACTTCTATGGCTACACCTTC. Full variable domain (remainder filled in from reference TRBV9 and TRBJ1-2): DSGVTQTPKHLITATGQRVTLRCSPRSGDLSVYWYQQSLDQGLQFLIQYYNGEERAKGNILERFSAQQFPDLHSELNLSSLELGDSALYFCASSGGADFYGYTFGSGTRLTVV.

This rearrangement joins TRBV29-1 to TRBJ2-5; 8 nucleotides align to TRBD2. V was clipped by 7 bases and J by 5 bases; unmatched bases: 3. The CDR3 runs to 11 residues. Per the germline V gene, CDR1 is SQVTM and CDR2 is ANQGSEA. CDR3 in amino acids: CSAGGQETQYF. The CDR3 DNA follows: TGCAGCGCGGGAGGGCAGGAGACCCAGTACTTC.

This clonotype was seen more than once but under ten times. This chain joins TRBV28 and TRBJ2-5, with D possibly matching TRBD1 (5 bases). Germline loops: CDR1 MDHEN, CDR2 SYDVKM. Trimming left V 3 bases short and J 10 bases short, with 15 bases between. The CDR3 runs to 13 residues. CDR3 residues: CASSFIFPQGQYF. The DNA for the CDR3 is TGTGCCAGCAGTTTTATTTTTCCCCAGGGCCAGTACTTC.

This clonotype was recorded a few times. The V gene is TRBV24-1, the J gene TRBJ2-5; D not certain. The CDR3 totals 11 residues. In germline, CDR1 is KGHDR, CDR2 SFDVKD. V dropped 4 bases and J dropped 5 bases, with 4 bases sitting between them. The CDR3 nucleotides read TGTGCCACCAGTGAGTGGGAGACCCAGTACTTC. Protein product: CATSEWETQYF.

The chain couples TRBV7-9 to TRBJ1-6; D gene ambiguous. CDR3 length: 12 amino acids. Germline loops: CDR1 SEHNR, CDR2 FQNEAQ (reference sequence). The V end lost 3 bases, the J end lost 12 bases, and 9 bases lay between the germline ends. The CDR3, as DNA: TGTGCCAGCAGCTTGGATGGTCTACCCCTCCACTTT. Translated: CASSLDGLPLHF.

The chain uses TRBV9 and TRBJ2-1; 9 bases match TRBD2. The CDR3 runs to 16 residues. CDR1 is SGDLS, CDR2 YYNGEE, per germline. After removal of 0 bases from V and 6 bases from J, the junction contained 7 bases not matched to a gene. The CDR3 coding sequence is TGTGCCAGCAGCGTAGGGGTTAGCGGGGGCCTCAATGAGCAGTTCTTC. It codes for CASSVGVSGGLNEQFF.